The following is a T cell receptor beta chain sequence with its context. The sample belongs to a study of T cells in Graves' hyperthyroidism and ophthalmopathy. CDR1 is LNHDA and CDR2 is SQIVND in the germline V gene (reference sequence). There are 14 residues in the CDR3. V lost 3 bases and J lost 0; bases outside the gene matches: 2. There were TCR beta CDR3 regions amplified from RNA transcripts. First-round RT-PCR of the TCR CDR3 relied on the HTBI primer set. MiXCR was run by TCRdb on the multiplex PCR reads, yielding one entry per CDR3 protein. The sample has roughly 380,000 distinct CDR3 sequences, around an eighth seen once.

This sequence was found in a man aged 25-45 years with Graves' hyperthyroidism that later progressed to Graves' ophthalmopathy. This chain uses TRBV19 with TRBJ2-7; 7 bases line up with TRBD1. The sequenced material came from blood. The CDR3 region is CASSITGDSYEQYF. The DNA of the CDR3 is TGTGCCAGTAGTATCACAGGGGACTCCTACGAGCAGTACTTC.